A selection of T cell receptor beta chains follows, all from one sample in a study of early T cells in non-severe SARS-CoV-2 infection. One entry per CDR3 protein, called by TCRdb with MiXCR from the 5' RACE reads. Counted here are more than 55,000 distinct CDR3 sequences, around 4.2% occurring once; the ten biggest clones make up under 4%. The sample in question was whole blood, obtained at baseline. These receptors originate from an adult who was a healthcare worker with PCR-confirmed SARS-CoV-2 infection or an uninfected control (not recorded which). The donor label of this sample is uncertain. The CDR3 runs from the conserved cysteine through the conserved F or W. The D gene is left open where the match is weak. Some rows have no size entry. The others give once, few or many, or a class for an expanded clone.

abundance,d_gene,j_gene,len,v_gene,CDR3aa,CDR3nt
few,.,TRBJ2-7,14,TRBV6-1,CASSGLDQGWPHDF,TGTGCCAGCAGTGGACTGGATCAGGGTTGGCCTCATGACTTC
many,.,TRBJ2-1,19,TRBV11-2,CASSLEQFSRGRSYNEQFF,TGTGCCAGCAGCTTAGAGCAGTTCAGCCGGGGGCGATCCTACAATGAGCAGTTCTTC
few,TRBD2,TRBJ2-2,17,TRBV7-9,CASSSTSSGGTTGELFF,TGTGCCAGCAGCTCCACTTCTAGCGGGGGAACGACCGGGGAGCTGTTTTTT
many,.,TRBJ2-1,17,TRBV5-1,CASSLEGQTHPYNEQFF,TGCGCCAGCAGCTTGGAGGGGCAGACCCACCCATACAATGAGCAGTTCTTC
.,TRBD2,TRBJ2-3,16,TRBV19,CASSVTTSGNRDTQYF,TGTGCCAGTAGTGTTACGACTAGCGGGAACCGAGATACGCAGTATTTT
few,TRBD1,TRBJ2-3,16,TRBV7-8,CASSPRQGSSTDTQYF,TGTGCCAGCAGCCCGCGACAGGGGTCTAGCACAGATACGCAGTATTTT
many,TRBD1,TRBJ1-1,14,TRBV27,CASSQQGAKTEAFF,TGTGCCAGCAGTCAACAGGGGGCGAAAACTGAAGCTTTCTTT
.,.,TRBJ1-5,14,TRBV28,CASSPIGSNQPQHF,TGTGCCAGCAGCCCAATCGGGAGCAATCAGCCCCAGCATTTT
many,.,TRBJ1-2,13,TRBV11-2,CASSRPSNYGYTF,TGTGCCAGCAGCCGGCCCTCTAACTATGGCTACACCTTC
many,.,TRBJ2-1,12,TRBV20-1,CSVRGVYNEQFF,TGCAGTGTCAGGGGAGTCTACAATGAGCAGTTCTTC
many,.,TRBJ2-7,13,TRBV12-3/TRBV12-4,CASSLAEAYEQYF,TGTGCCAGCAGTTTAGCTGAGGCCTACGAGCAGTACTTC
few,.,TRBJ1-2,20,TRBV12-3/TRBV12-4,CASSLFQFWRRAKYWYGYTF,TGTGCCAGCAGTTTATTCCAGTTTTGGAGACGGGCAAAATATTGGTATGGCTACACCTTC
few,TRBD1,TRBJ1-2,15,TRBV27,CASSLSGGPNYGYTF,TGTGCCAGCAGTTTATCAGGGGGCCCCAACTATGGCTACACCTTC
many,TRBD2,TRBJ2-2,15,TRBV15,CATSRGGTNTGELFF,TGTGCCACCAGCAGGGGGGGGACGAACACCGGGGAGCTGTTTTTT
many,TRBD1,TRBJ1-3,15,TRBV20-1,CSASRQGASGNTIYF,TGCAGTGCTAGCCGACAGGGGGCGTCGGGAAACACCATATATTTT
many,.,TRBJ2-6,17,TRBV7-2,CASSLTYGYSGANVLTF,TGTGCCAGCAGCTTAACATACGGGTACTCAGGGGCCAACGTCCTGACTTTC
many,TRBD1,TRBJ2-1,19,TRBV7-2,CASSSPRKTGTSSYNEQFF,TGTGCCAGCAGCTCCCCAAGAAAGACAGGGACAAGCTCCTACAATGAGCAGTTCTTC
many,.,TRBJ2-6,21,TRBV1,CTSSQSGTEGPITSGANVLTF,TGCACCAGCAGCCAAAGTGGGACCGAGGGCCCAATTACCTCTGGGGCCAACGTCCTGACTTTC
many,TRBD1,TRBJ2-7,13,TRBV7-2,CASRPTGSYEQYF,TGTGCCAGCAGACCGACAGGGTCCTACGAGCAGTACTTC
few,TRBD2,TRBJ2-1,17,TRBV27,CASSLRTSGGSYNEQFF,TGTGCCAGCAGTTTAAGGACTAGCGGGGGCTCCTACAATGAGCAGTTCTTC
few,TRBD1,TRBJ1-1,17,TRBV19,CASSSPRDRAVSTEAFF,TGTGCCAGTAGTTCGCCCCGGGACAGGGCGGTATCCACTGAAGCTTTCTTT
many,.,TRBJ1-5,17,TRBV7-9,CASSLGPSPYSNQPQHF,TGTGCCAGCAGCTTGGGCCCAAGCCCTTATAGCAATCAGCCCCAGCATTTT
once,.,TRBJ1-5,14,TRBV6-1,CASSEGVTNQPQHF,TGTGCCAGCAGTGAGGGGGTCACCAATCAGCCCCAGCATTTT
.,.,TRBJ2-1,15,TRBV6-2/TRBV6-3,CASSYPQGPLKEQFF,TGTGCCAGCAGTTACCCACAGGGACCCTTAAAAGAGCAGTTCTTC
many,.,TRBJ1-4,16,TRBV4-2,CASSQVWSGENEKLFF,TGTGCCAGCAGCCAAGTTTGGTCAGGGGAGAATGAAAAACTGTTTTTT
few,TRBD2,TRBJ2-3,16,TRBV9,CASSTGLAGWTDTQYF,TGTGCCAGCAGCACCGGACTAGCGGGGTGGACAGATACGCAGTATTTT
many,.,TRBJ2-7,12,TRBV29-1,CSAERGAGEQYF,TGCAGCGCCGAACGGGGGGCGGGCGAGCAGTACTTC
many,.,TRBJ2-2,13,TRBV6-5,CASSYGWSGELFF,TGTGCCAGCAGTTACGGCTGGAGCGGGGAGCTGTTTTTT
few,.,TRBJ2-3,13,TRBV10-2,CASSRDSPDTQYF,TGCGCCAGCAGTCGGGACTCCCCAGATACGCAGTATTTT
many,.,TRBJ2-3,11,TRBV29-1,CSVAGQEMGYF,TGCAGCGTTGCGGGACAAGAAATGGGATATTTT
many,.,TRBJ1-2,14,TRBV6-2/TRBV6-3,CASSRALRVDGYTF,TGTGCCAGCAGTCGCGCCCTAAGGGTTGATGGCTACACCTTC
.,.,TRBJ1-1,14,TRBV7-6,CASSLAGRATEAFF,TGTGCCAGCAGCTTAGCCGGGCGAGCGACTGAAGCTTTCTTT
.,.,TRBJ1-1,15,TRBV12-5,CASGFSSRDNTEAFF,TGTGCTAGTGGTTTCTCCTCAAGGGATAACACTGAAGCTTTCTTT
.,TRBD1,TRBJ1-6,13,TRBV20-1,CSARTGTHSPLHF,TGCAGTGCGCGGACAGGGACCCACTCACCCCTCCACTTT
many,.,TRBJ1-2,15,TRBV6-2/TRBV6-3,CASKARTDNNYGYTF,TGTGCCAGCAAAGCCCGGACAGATAATAACTATGGCTACACCTTC
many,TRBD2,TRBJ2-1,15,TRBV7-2,CASNRAGSSYNEQFF,TGTGCCAGCAACCGAGCGGGGAGCTCCTACAATGAGCAGTTCTTC
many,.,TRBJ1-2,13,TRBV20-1,CSGRVTANYGYTF,TGCAGTGGAAGGGTCACAGCTAACTATGGCTACACCTTC
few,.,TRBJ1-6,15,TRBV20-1,CSASRRASYNSPLHF,TGCAGTGCCTCCCGACGGGCCTCCTATAATTCACCCCTCCACTTT
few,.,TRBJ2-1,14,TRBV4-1,CASSQGGSYNEQFF,TGCGCCAGCAGCCAAGGTGGGTCGTACAATGAGCAGTTCTTC
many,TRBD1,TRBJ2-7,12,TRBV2,CASWTGVYEQYF,TGTGCCAGCTGGACAGGGGTCTACGAGCAGTACTTC
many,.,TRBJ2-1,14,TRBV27,CASSLLTKNNEQFF,TGTGCCAGCAGTTTGTTAACTAAGAACAATGAGCAGTTCTTC
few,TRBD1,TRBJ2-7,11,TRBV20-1,CSAYQGDEQYF,TGCAGTGCTTACCAGGGGGACGAGCAGTACTTC
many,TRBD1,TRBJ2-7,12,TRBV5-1,CASGEQGYEQYF,TGCGCCAGCGGAGAACAGGGGTACGAGCAGTACTTC
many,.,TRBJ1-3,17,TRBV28,CASSLPLGPRGGNTIYF,TGTGCCAGCAGTTTGCCTCTCGGTCCCCGAGGAGGAAACACCATATATTTT
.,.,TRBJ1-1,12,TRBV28,CASRGASGEAFF,TGTGCCTCCCGGGGTGCATCTGGTGAAGCTTTCTTT
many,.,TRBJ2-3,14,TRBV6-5,CASSYRTSEDTQYF,TGTGCCAGCAGTTACCGCACATCGGAGGATACGCAGTATTTT
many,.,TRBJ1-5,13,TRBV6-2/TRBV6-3,CASSPRGDQPQHF,TGTGCCAGCAGTCCCCGCGGCGATCAGCCCCAGCATTTT
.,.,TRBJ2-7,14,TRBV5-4,CASSRAGSPYEQYF,TGTGCCAGCAGCCGAGCCGGGTCTCCCTACGAGCAGTACTTC